This entry describes one T cell receptor (beta chain). Distinct nucleotide sequences in the sample also encode this CDR3. Repertoires were generated with immunoSEQ multiplex PCR, while TCRdb's copy carries only in-frame clones and drops some. The data hold about 680,000 clones, with 89% observed a single time. The treatment is: around 19 received Ad26.COV2.S at low or high dose, single or two shots; roughly 5 received placebo; per-sample allocation not given. The samples date from day 63 after the first vaccine or placebo injection. This adult donor, from Boston, was 18-55 years old. An Ad26 vector expressing Wuhan-strain SARS-CoV-2 spike constituted the vaccine. This sample stems from a study of Ad26.COV2.S vaccination and SARS-CoV-2 variants. As for the study in general: Donor was assigned to the Ad26.COV2.S arm of trial COV1001. Dosing was one shot or two shots 56 days apart.

V was shortened by 6 bases and J by 3 bases, with 11 bases between the two germline ends. Germline values: CDR1 KGHSH, CDR2 LQKENI. The CDR3 has 13 residues. The chain carries TRBV18 and TRBJ1-1; D unclear. Material: peripheral blood, obtained in a trial of Ad26.COV2.S vaccine versus placebo. This TCR derives from a person aged 18 to 59 who received the Ad26.COV2.S COVID-19 vaccine or a placebo. CDR3 in DNA: TGTGCCAGCTCGCCTAGGCAGGACACTGAAGCTTTCTTT. Protein: CASSPRQDTEAFF.